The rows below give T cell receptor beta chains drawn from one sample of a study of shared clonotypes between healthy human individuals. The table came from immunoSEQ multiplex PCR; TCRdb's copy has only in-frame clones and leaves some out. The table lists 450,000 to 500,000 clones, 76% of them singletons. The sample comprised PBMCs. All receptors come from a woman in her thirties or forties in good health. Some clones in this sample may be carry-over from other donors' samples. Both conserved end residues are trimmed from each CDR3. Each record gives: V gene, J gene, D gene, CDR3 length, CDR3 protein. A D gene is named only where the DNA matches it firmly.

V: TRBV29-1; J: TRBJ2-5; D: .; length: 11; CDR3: SVDSGVGETQY
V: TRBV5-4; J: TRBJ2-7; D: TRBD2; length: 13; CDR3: ASSLASGSIHEQY
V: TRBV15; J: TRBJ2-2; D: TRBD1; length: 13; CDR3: ATSGNRGPGGELF
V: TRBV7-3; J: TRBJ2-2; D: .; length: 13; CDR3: ASSPPGSATGELF
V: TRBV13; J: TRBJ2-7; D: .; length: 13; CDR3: ASSPSGSPTGEQY
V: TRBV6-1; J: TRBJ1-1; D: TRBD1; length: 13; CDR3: ASNAFGQGNTEAF
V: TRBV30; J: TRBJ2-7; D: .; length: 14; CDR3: AWGLGGSGFFYEQY
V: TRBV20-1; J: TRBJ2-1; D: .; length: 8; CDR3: SADRNEQF
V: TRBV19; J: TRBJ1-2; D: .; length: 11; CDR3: ASSIGNNYGYT
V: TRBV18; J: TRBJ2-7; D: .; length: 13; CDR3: ASSPSGTRSYEQY
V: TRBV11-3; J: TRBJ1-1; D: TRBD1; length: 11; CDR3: ASSRDRNTEAF
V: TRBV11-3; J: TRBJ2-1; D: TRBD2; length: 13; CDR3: ASSLEGLAGDEQF
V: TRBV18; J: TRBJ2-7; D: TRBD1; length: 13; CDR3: ASSSGTELTYEQY
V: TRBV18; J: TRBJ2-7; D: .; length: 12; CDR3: ASSPPTRDYEQY
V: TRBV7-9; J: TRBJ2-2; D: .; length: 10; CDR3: ASSLGSGELF
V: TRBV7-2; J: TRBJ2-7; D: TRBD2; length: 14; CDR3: ASSLEWTSGSYEQY
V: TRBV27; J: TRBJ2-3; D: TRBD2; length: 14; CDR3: ASSLRGTSRADTQY